This is a list of T cell receptor beta chains from one sample in a study of T cell changes during pregnancy in multiple sclerosis. The data were produced by immunoSEQ multiplex PCR, yet TCRdb's version contains in-frame clones alone and is incomplete. This repertoire shows around 27,000 clones, more than 80% found once; its top ten account for 0.71%. Sequencing used CD4+ T cells from peripheral blood mononuclear cells, obtained in the first trimester of pregnancy. These receptor sequences come from a female donor with multiple sclerosis, enrolled in a pregnancy study. CDR3s include the opening cysteine and the closing phenylalanine or tryptophan. The D gene is left open where the match is weak. Clone size is given for some rows only: seen once, a few or many times, or a class if the clone is expanded.

>-|TRBV5-1|TRBJ1-1|14|-
TGCGCCAGCAGCTTGGTGATCGGGATCGCTGAAGCTTTCTTT
CASSLVIGIAEAFF
>-|TRBV5-1|TRBJ2-5|15|-
TGCGCCAGCAGCGGTCCGACAGGCCCTCAAGAGACCCAGTACTTC
CASSGPTGPQETQYF
>-|TRBV27|TRBJ1-2|15|-
TGTGCCAGCAGTACCGTTCGGGGGGCGATCTATGGCTACACCTTC
CASSTVRGAIYGYTF
>TRBD1|TRBV6-1|TRBJ1-6|15|-
TGTGCCAGCAGTGTGAGACAGGGACTGAATTCACCCCTCCACTTT
CASSVRQGLNSPLHF
>-|TRBV23-1|TRBJ1-1|13|-
TGCGCCAGCCTACCGACTGGGAACACTGAAGCTTTCTTT
CASLPTGNTEAFF
>TRBD1|TRBV4-3|TRBJ1-4|17|-
TGCGCCAGCAGCCAAGACCTTCCGGGGACAGGGGGCGGAAAACTGTTTTTT
CASSQDLPGTGGGKLFF
>-|TRBV4-1|TRBJ1-1|15|-
TGCGCCAGCAGCCTTGTTTCGGACATCAACACTGAAGCTTTCTTT
CASSLVSDINTEAFF
>-|TRBV19|TRBJ1-1|14|-
TGTGCCAGTAAGGCTCGAGGGAAGAACACTGAAGCTTTCTTT
CASKARGKNTEAFF
>TRBD2|TRBV5-4|TRBJ2-3|17|once
TGTGCCAGCAGCTTCGGACTAGCGGGGGCCCGCACAGATACGCAGTATTTT
CASSFGLAGARTDTQYF
>-|TRBV5-1|TRBJ2-1|15|-
TGCGCCAGCAGCCTGTTAAACAGGATGGACAATGAGCAGTTCTTC
CASSLLNRMDNEQFF
>-|TRBV11-2|TRBJ2-3|13|once
TGTGCCAGCAGCTTAGATCAGGGAGATACGCAGTATTTT
CASSLDQGDTQYF
>-|TRBV4-1|TRBJ1-2|13|-
TGCGCCAGCAGCCAGGCAGGAAAGAATGGCTACACCTTC
CASSQAGKNGYTF
>TRBD2|TRBV5-5|TRBJ2-5|15|-
TGTGCCAGCAGCAGCAGGGGGACTAGCGAGGAGACCCAGTACTTC
CASSSRGTSEETQYF
>-|TRBV10-3|TRBJ1-1|14|-
TGTGCCATCAGTTCCGGGGGGCTGGGCACTGAAGCTTTCTTT
CAISSGGLGTEAFF
>-|TRBV7-8|TRBJ2-2|14|-
TGTGCCAGCAGCTTAAACACCAACACCGGGGAGCTGTTTTTT
CASSLNTNTGELFF
>TRBD1|TRBV10-3|TRBJ1-5|15|-
TGTGCCATCAGCCCCGGGACAGGGGGCAATCAGCCCCAGCATTTT
CAISPGTGGNQPQHF
>-|TRBV14|TRBJ1-2|15|-
TGTGCCAGCAGGTCATACGACAGCCTTCTGTATGGCTACACCTTC
CASRSYDSLLYGYTF
>-|TRBV19|TRBJ1-1|13|-
TGTGCCAGTAGAGAGCAAATGAACACTGAAGCTTTCTTT
CASREQMNTEAFF
>TRBD1|TRBV7-2|TRBJ2-7|15|-
TGTGCCAGCAGCTATCGACGGACAGGGGCCTACGAGCAGTACTTC
CASSYRRTGAYEQYF
>TRBD1|TRBV4-1|TRBJ2-7|15|-
TGCGCCAGCAGCCAAATCCGGGACAGTTCCTACGAGCAGTACTTC
CASSQIRDSSYEQYF
>-|TRBV19|TRBJ2-2|18|few
TGTGCCAGTAGTATACCAGCGTTCTGGGACACGAACACCGGGGAGCTGTTTTTT
CASSIPAFWDTNTGELFF
>-|TRBV10-3|TRBJ1-1|12|-
TGTGCCATCAGTGATGGAGGGATTGAAGCTTTCTTT
CAISDGGIEAFF
>-|TRBV21-1|TRBJ2-2|14|-
TGTGCCAGCAGCAAAGGACAGAACACCGGGGAGCTGTTTTTT
CASSKGQNTGELFF
>-|TRBV7-6|TRBJ1-1|13|-
TGTGCCAGCAAGCTTAATGGGGCAGGGGAAGCTTTCTTT
CASKLNGAGEAFF
>-|TRBV5-4|TRBJ1-5|13|-
TGTGCCAGCAGCTTGGACCCTAGTCAGCCCCAGCATTTT
CASSLDPSQPQHF
>-|TRBV7-2|TRBJ2-7|14|-
TGTGCCAGCAGCTCCTTTCTGGAGGGAGGCGAGCAGTACTTC
CASSSFLEGGEQYF
>-|TRBV19|TRBJ2-7|14|-
TGTGCCAGTAGTATTTTATGGGGGCCCTACGAGCAGTACTTC
CASSILWGPYEQYF
>-|TRBV10-1|TRBJ1-1|14|-
TGCGCCAGCAGTGAGTCTTCGGGGTCCCCTGAAGCTTTCTTT
CASSESSGSPEAFF
>-|TRBV6-1|TRBJ1-2|14|-
TGTGCCGGCGGCGGGGACCGGGCCAACTATGGCTACACCTTC
CAGGGDRANYGYTF
>-|TRBV18|TRBJ1-3|12|-
TGTGCCAGCTCACCAGAACGAGCCACCATATATTTT
CASSPERATIYF
>-|TRBV2|TRBJ1-5|14|-
TGTGCCAGCAGTACCGACATGAGCAATCAGCCCCAGCATTTT
CASSTDMSNQPQHF
>-|TRBV5-5|TRBJ2-1|13|-
TGTGCCAGCAGCTTGAGGGGGTCGGGTGAGCAGTTCTTC
CASSLRGSGEQFF
>TRBD1|TRBV7-9|TRBJ1-1|15|-
TGTGCCAGCAGCCCTCGACAGGGGATGAACACTGAAGCTTTCTTT
CASSPRQGMNTEAFF
>-|TRBV7-9|TRBJ1-1|13|-
TGTGCCAGCAGCTTAGAGGGGGGGACTGAAGCTTTCTTT
CASSLEGGTEAFF
>TRBD1|TRBV20-1|TRBJ1-5|11|-
TGCAGTGTGACAGGGGGTGAGCCCCAGCATTTT
CSVTGGEPQHF
>TRBD1|TRBV7-9|TRBJ1-5|13|-
TGTGCCAGCAGCCGCGACAGGGATCAGCCCCAGCATTTT
CASSRDRDQPQHF
>TRBD1|TRBV2|TRBJ2-2|15|-
TGTGCCAGCAGTGAACGGACAGGCGGCACCGGGGAGCTGTTTTTT
CASSERTGGTGELFF
>TRBD1|TRBV5-1|TRBJ1-4|14|-
TGCGCCAGCAGCTCGGGACAGGATAATGAAAAACTGTTTTTT
CASSSGQDNEKLFF
>-|TRBV30|TRBJ1-1|14|-
TGTGCCTGGACCGACCCCCGGGGGGCCGACGAAGCTTTCTTT
CAWTDPRGADEAFF
>TRBD1|TRBV6-1|TRBJ1-5|15|-
TGTGCCAGCGAAACCCGGACAGGGCGGAATCAGCCCCAGCATTTT
CASETRTGRNQPQHF
>-|TRBV7-9|TRBJ2-1|15|once
TGTGCCAGCAGCTTGAGAGGGGGCTCCTACAATGAGCAGTTCTTC
CASSLRGGSYNEQFF
>TRBD1|TRBV6-1|TRBJ1-2|14|-
TGTGCCAGCAGCAGGGACAGGGGCTACTATGGCTACACCTTC
CASSRDRGYYGYTF
>-|TRBV4-2|TRBJ2-7|14|-
TGTGCCAGCAGCTCCCGCGAGAGCTCCTACGAGCAGTACTTC
CASSSRESSYEQYF
>TRBD1|TRBV12-5|TRBJ1-1|13|-
TGTGCTAGTGGTCGACAGGGGTACACTGAAGCTTTCTTT
CASGRQGYTEAFF
>TRBD1|TRBV28|TRBJ1-2|13|-
TGTGCCAGCAGTCCGGGACAGGGAGGTGGCTACACCTTC
CASSPGQGGGYTF